These T cell receptor beta chains were read from a single sample in a study of shared clonotypes between healthy human individuals. Profiling relied on immunoSEQ multiplex PCR, and the TCRdb table lists in-frame clones only, not all of them. This sample has approximately 2,300,000 clones, with roughly 90% found just once. The sample was naive CD4+ T cells from PBMCs. These receptors all come from a man younger than 30 in good health. Some clones in this sample may be carry-over from other donors' samples. Each CDR3 is given with its conserved first and last residue. Fields, in order: clone size, D gene, V gene, J gene, CDR3 DNA, CDR3 protein. D genes are given only for firm matches. Rows may omit the clone size; those that give it use once, few, many or a size class.

clone size: once
D gene: TRBD1
V gene: TRBV7-2
J gene: TRBJ1-2
CDR3 DNA: TGTGCCAGCAGTACGGGACAGTATGGCTACACCTTC
CDR3 protein: CASSTGQYGYTF

clone size: .
D gene: .
V gene: TRBV7-6
J gene: TRBJ2-5
CDR3 DNA: TGTGCCAGCAGCTCGAGATCGACAGGCCAAGAGACCCAGTACTTC
CDR3 protein: CASSSRSTGQETQYF

clone size: .
D gene: TRBD2
V gene: TRBV4-2
J gene: TRBJ2-7
CDR3 DNA: TGTGCCAGCAGCCAAGGGATGTACGGACTAGCGAGAACCTACGAGCAGTACTTC
CDR3 protein: CASSQGMYGLARTYEQYF

clone size: .
D gene: .
V gene: TRBV2
J gene: TRBJ2-7
CDR3 DNA: TGTGCCAGCAGGAGGGTGGCCTACGAGCAGTACTTC
CDR3 protein: CASRRVAYEQYF

clone size: .
D gene: .
V gene: TRBV5-1
J gene: TRBJ1-2
CDR3 DNA: TGCGCCAGCAGCTTGGTTATAGGGGGATCCTATGGCTACACCTTC
CDR3 protein: CASSLVIGGSYGYTF

clone size: .
D gene: TRBD1
V gene: TRBV9
J gene: TRBJ2-7
CDR3 DNA: TGTGCCAGCAGCGTAGGAGGGACAGGGACGGTAGAAGAGCAGTACTTC
CDR3 protein: CASSVGGTGTVEEQYF

clone size: .
D gene: .
V gene: TRBV25-1
J gene: TRBJ2-7
CDR3 DNA: TGTGCCAGCAGTGGGGGGGTGACAGGGATCTACGAGCAGTACTTC
CDR3 protein: CASSGGVTGIYEQYF

clone size: .
D gene: .
V gene: TRBV2
J gene: TRBJ2-7
CDR3 DNA: TGTGCCAGCAGTGAGGGGCTAGCCAAAGACGAGCAGTACTTC
CDR3 protein: CASSEGLAKDEQYF

clone size: .
D gene: .
V gene: TRBV11-3
J gene: TRBJ2-1
CDR3 DNA: TGTGCCAGCAGCTTAGGGGCCCTTTCCTACAATGAGCAGTTCTTC
CDR3 protein: CASSLGALSYNEQFF

clone size: .
D gene: TRBD1
V gene: TRBV6-6
J gene: TRBJ2-7
CDR3 DNA: TGTGCCAGCAGTTCCCCGGGACAGGGAACCTACGAGCAGTACTTC
CDR3 protein: CASSSPGQGTYEQYF

clone size: .
D gene: TRBD1
V gene: TRBV5-1
J gene: TRBJ1-4
CDR3 DNA: TGCGCCAGCAGCGACGACAGGGGGCTTAATGAAAAACTGTTTTTT
CDR3 protein: CASSDDRGLNEKLFF

clone size: .
D gene: .
V gene: TRBV7-2
J gene: TRBJ2-5
CDR3 DNA: TGTGCCAGCAGCTCTTACGACAGGATCCAAGAGACCCAGTACTTC
CDR3 protein: CASSSYDRIQETQYF

clone size: .
D gene: TRBD1
V gene: TRBV4-1
J gene: TRBJ2-3
CDR3 DNA: TGCGCCAGCAGCATTACGGGACAGAGCACAGATACGCAGTATTTT
CDR3 protein: CASSITGQSTDTQYF

clone size: few
D gene: .
V gene: TRBV5-1
J gene: TRBJ2-2
CDR3 DNA: TGCGCCAGCAGCTTGGCCCTGGCTAGCGTGAACACCGGGGAGCTGTTTTTT
CDR3 protein: CASSLALASVNTGELFF

clone size: .
D gene: TRBD2
V gene: TRBV27
J gene: TRBJ2-5
CDR3 DNA: TGTGCCAGCAGTTCGACTAGCGGGAGACGAGAGACCCAGTACTTC
CDR3 protein: CASSSTSGRRETQYF

clone size: .
D gene: .
V gene: TRBV7-2
J gene: TRBJ2-5
CDR3 DNA: TGTGCCAGCAGCTTGAATGGCGGAAAAGAGACCCAGTACTTC
CDR3 protein: CASSLNGGKETQYF

clone size: .
D gene: TRBD2
V gene: TRBV29-1
J gene: TRBJ2-5
CDR3 DNA: TGCAGCGTTGATAGGCGGGGGAAGGTGGGTAGGGGAGAGACCCAGTACTTC
CDR3 protein: CSVDRRGKVGRGETQYF

clone size: .
D gene: .
V gene: TRBV5-1
J gene: TRBJ2-3
CDR3 DNA: TGCGCCAGCAGCTTGGCCGTTGCGAGTTCCACAGATACGCAGTATTTT
CDR3 protein: CASSLAVASSTDTQYF

clone size: .
D gene: .
V gene: TRBV7-7
J gene: TRBJ1-1
CDR3 DNA: TGTGCCAGCAGCCCAGATGGGGTGAAAGCTTTCTTT
CDR3 protein: CASSPDGVKAFF

clone size: .
D gene: TRBD1
V gene: TRBV6-6
J gene: TRBJ2-3
CDR3 DNA: TGTGCCAGCAGTTACGGGACAGGGAACACAGATACGCAGTATTTT
CDR3 protein: CASSYGTGNTDTQYF

clone size: .
D gene: TRBD2
V gene: TRBV4-3
J gene: TRBJ2-1
CDR3 DNA: TGCGCCAGCAGCCAAGATGGGGGGGGCTCCTACAATGAGCAGTTCTTC
CDR3 protein: CASSQDGGGSYNEQFF

clone size: .
D gene: .
V gene: TRBV6-6
J gene: TRBJ1-5
CDR3 DNA: TGTGCCTCAAAGGGGGTCAACAATCAGCCCCAGCATTTT
CDR3 protein: CASKGVNNQPQHF

clone size: .
D gene: TRBD1
V gene: TRBV9
J gene: TRBJ2-1
CDR3 DNA: TGTGCCAGCAGCGTCGCGGGGACAGGGGATTACAATGAGCAGTTCTTC
CDR3 protein: CASSVAGTGDYNEQFF

clone size: .
D gene: TRBD2
V gene: TRBV28
J gene: TRBJ2-2
CDR3 DNA: TGTGCCAGCAGTTTACGACTAGCGGGAGGGCGGGGCACCGGGGAGCTGTTTTTT
CDR3 protein: CASSLRLAGGRGTGELFF

clone size: once
D gene: .
V gene: TRBV6-1
J gene: TRBJ1-2
CDR3 DNA: TGTGCCAGCAGGGTAGTGGTTTCTGGCTACACCTTC
CDR3 protein: CASRVVVSGYTF

clone size: .
D gene: TRBD2
V gene: TRBV7-2
J gene: TRBJ2-1
CDR3 DNA: TGTGCCAGCAGCTCCCCACTAGCGGGAGCAAAAAATGAGCAGTTCTTC
CDR3 protein: CASSSPLAGAKNEQFF

clone size: few
D gene: .
V gene: TRBV11-2
J gene: TRBJ2-5
CDR3 DNA: TGTGCCAGCAGCCCCGAAGAGACCCAGTACTTC
CDR3 protein: CASSPEETQYF

clone size: .
D gene: .
V gene: TRBV2
J gene: TRBJ1-5
CDR3 DNA: TGTGCCAGCAGTGAAGAAGGAAATCAGCCCCAGCATTTT
CDR3 protein: CASSEEGNQPQHF

clone size: .
D gene: .
V gene: TRBV5-6
J gene: TRBJ2-7
CDR3 DNA: TGTGCCAGCACCATAAGTTTCAGGGGGGCCAAGCTCAGAGAGCAGTACTTC
CDR3 protein: CASTISFRGAKLREQYF

clone size: .
D gene: .
V gene: TRBV7-3
J gene: TRBJ2-1
CDR3 DNA: TGTGCCAGCAGCTTGGGAACGGGGAAGCCCGCCTCGGGTTCGTACAATGAGCAGTTCTTC
CDR3 protein: CASSLGTGKPASGSYNEQFF

clone size: .
D gene: .
V gene: TRBV25-1
J gene: TRBJ2-6
CDR3 DNA: TGTGCCAGCAGTGCGGTCTCGGGGGGGGCCAACGTCCTGACTTTC
CDR3 protein: CASSAVSGGANVLTF

clone size: .
D gene: .
V gene: TRBV28
J gene: TRBJ2-1
CDR3 DNA: TGTGCCAGCAGGCCAATCTCAGGGGTCTCCTACAATGAGCAGTTCTTC
CDR3 protein: CASRPISGVSYNEQFF

clone size: once
D gene: TRBD1
V gene: TRBV7-9
J gene: TRBJ2-7
CDR3 DNA: TGTGCCAGCAGCTCGCGCCGGGACAGTACCTCCGAGCAGTACTTC
CDR3 protein: CASSSRRDSTSEQYF

clone size: .
D gene: .
V gene: TRBV19
J gene: TRBJ1-5
CDR3 DNA: TGTGCCAGTAGTATGGGCCCCGGGAATCAGCCCCAGCATTTT
CDR3 protein: CASSMGPGNQPQHF

clone size: .
D gene: TRBD1
V gene: TRBV7-8
J gene: TRBJ2-1
CDR3 DNA: TGTGCCAGCAGCTTGACAGGGGCTCAGGTTCATGAGCAGTTCTTC
CDR3 protein: CASSLTGAQVHEQFF

clone size: .
D gene: .
V gene: TRBV28
J gene: TRBJ2-7
CDR3 DNA: TGTGCCAGCACGGCTAGCAGTTCCTACGAGCAGTACTTC
CDR3 protein: CASTASSSYEQYF

clone size: .
D gene: .
V gene: TRBV29-1
J gene: TRBJ1-1
CDR3 DNA: TGCAGCGTTGAAGTATTGGACAGACCGAACACTGAAGCTTTCTTT
CDR3 protein: CSVEVLDRPNTEAFF